This is a list of T cell receptor beta chains from one sample in a study of TIL therapy for anti-PD-1-resistant metastatic lung cancer. TCRdb keeps only in-frame clones here, not all; method: immunoSEQ multiplex PCR. The sample shows 50,000 to 60,000 clones, about three quarters of them seen only once. The sequencing here drew on tumor tissue, taken at baseline. The receptors shown here come from a person between 30 and 80 years old with non-small cell lung cancer. The CDR3 runs from the conserved cysteine through the conserved F or W. The D gene is left open where the match is weak. Part of the rows lack a size; the others show once, few, many or a class for expanded clones.

clone_size: -
j_call: TRBJ2-3
v_call: TRBV30
d_call: -
cdr3_nt: TGTGCCTGGTCTCCCCCCAGAGCTAGCACAGATACGCAGTATTTT
cdr3_aa: CAWSPPRASTDTQYF

clone_size: -
j_call: TRBJ2-2
v_call: TRBV28
d_call: TRBD1
cdr3_nt: TGTGCCACCCGGGCGACAGGGGTGGGCGGGGAGCTGTTTTTT
cdr3_aa: CATRATGVGGELFF

clone_size: -
j_call: TRBJ1-1
v_call: TRBV10-1
d_call: -
cdr3_nt: TGCGCCAGCAGTGAGTCCTTAGCCCCGAACACTGAAGCTTTCTTT
cdr3_aa: CASSESLAPNTEAFF

clone_size: -
j_call: TRBJ2-7
v_call: TRBV29-1
d_call: TRBD1
cdr3_nt: TGCAGCGTAGGACAGGGGAGCGAGCAGTACTTC
cdr3_aa: CSVGQGSEQYF

clone_size: -
j_call: TRBJ2-3
v_call: TRBV6-5
d_call: -
cdr3_nt: TGTGCCAGCAGTTTTACTGTCTCTAGCACAGATACGCAGTATTTT
cdr3_aa: CASSFTVSSTDTQYF

clone_size: few
j_call: TRBJ2-7
v_call: TRBV5-6
d_call: -
cdr3_nt: TGTGCCAGCAGCTCAAATAGACAGGACGAGCAGTACTTC
cdr3_aa: CASSSNRQDEQYF

clone_size: -
j_call: TRBJ1-2
v_call: TRBV10-2
d_call: -
cdr3_nt: TGCGCCAGCAGTGAGTCAGGCTCTTACTATGGCTACACCTTC
cdr3_aa: CASSESGSYYGYTF

clone_size: -
j_call: TRBJ2-2
v_call: TRBV19
d_call: -
cdr3_nt: TGTGCCAGTAGCCGGGGACTTGACACCGGGGAGCTGTTTTTT
cdr3_aa: CASSRGLDTGELFF

clone_size: -
j_call: TRBJ2-3
v_call: TRBV9
d_call: -
cdr3_nt: TGTGCCAGCAGCGTAGAGGTTCCTACAGATACGCAGTATTTT
cdr3_aa: CASSVEVPTDTQYF

clone_size: once
j_call: TRBJ2-3
v_call: TRBV5-1
d_call: TRBD2
cdr3_nt: TGCGCCAGCAGCCTGACTAGCGGGGGGCTGGCAAGCACAGATACGCAGTATTTT
cdr3_aa: CASSLTSGGLASTDTQYF

clone_size: -
j_call: TRBJ1-1
v_call: TRBV19
d_call: TRBD1
cdr3_nt: TGTGCCAGTAGGACAGGGAGCACTGAAGCTTTCTTT
cdr3_aa: CASRTGSTEAFF

clone_size: -
j_call: TRBJ1-1
v_call: TRBV7-8
d_call: TRBD1
cdr3_nt: TGTGCCAGCAGCGCAAGACAGGGTACGAACACTGAAGCTTTCTTT
cdr3_aa: CASSARQGTNTEAFF

clone_size: few
j_call: TRBJ1-1
v_call: TRBV10-3
d_call: -
cdr3_nt: TGTGCCATCAGTGACGGCGCCAGTACTGAAGCTTTCTTT
cdr3_aa: CAISDGASTEAFF

clone_size: medium-sized
j_call: TRBJ2-1
v_call: TRBV6-5
d_call: TRBD2
cdr3_nt: TGTGCCAGCACAGGGACTAGCGGGCACAATGAGCAGTTCTTC
cdr3_aa: CASTGTSGHNEQFF

clone_size: -
j_call: TRBJ1-2
v_call: TRBV11-3
d_call: -
cdr3_nt: TGTGCCAGCAGGCCCCCCCTTCCGGAAACAGGAATGGTCCCAGGAAGGGGCTACACCTTC
cdr3_aa: CASRPPLPETGMVPGRGYTF

clone_size: -
j_call: TRBJ2-7
v_call: TRBV6-6
d_call: -
cdr3_nt: TGTGCCAGCAGTTACGGGCCCGGCAGGACCTCCTACGAGCAGTACTTC
cdr3_aa: CASSYGPGRTSYEQYF

clone_size: -
j_call: TRBJ2-3
v_call: TRBV28
d_call: TRBD2
cdr3_nt: TGTGCCAGCAGCCCACTAGCGGGAGGGCCCAAGGGTACGCAGTATTTT
cdr3_aa: CASSPLAGGPKGTQYF

clone_size: few
j_call: TRBJ2-7
v_call: TRBV20-1
d_call: -
cdr3_nt: TGCAGTGCTAGCAAGACCAACGAGCAGTACTTC
cdr3_aa: CSASKTNEQYF

clone_size: few
j_call: TRBJ1-5
v_call: TRBV9
d_call: -
cdr3_nt: TGTGCCAGCAGCGTAAGTCCGCATGATCCCCAGCATTTT
cdr3_aa: CASSVSPHDPQHF

clone_size: once
j_call: TRBJ2-7
v_call: TRBV9
d_call: -
cdr3_nt: TGTGCCAGCAGCGTATACTACGAGCAGTACTTC
cdr3_aa: CASSVYYEQYF

clone_size: once
j_call: TRBJ2-5
v_call: TRBV5-1
d_call: -
cdr3_nt: TGCGCCAGCAGCTTGGGGTACGGCCAAGAGACCCAGTACTTC
cdr3_aa: CASSLGYGQETQYF

clone_size: -
j_call: TRBJ1-5
v_call: TRBV19
d_call: -
cdr3_nt: TGTGCCAGTAGTATAACGTCGAATCAGCCCCAGCATTTT
cdr3_aa: CASSITSNQPQHF

clone_size: -
j_call: TRBJ2-3
v_call: TRBV19
d_call: TRBD2
cdr3_nt: TGTGCCAGTAGTACCGGACTAGCGGGAGCCCGAGATACGCAGTATTTT
cdr3_aa: CASSTGLAGARDTQYF

clone_size: -
j_call: TRBJ2-1
v_call: TRBV14
d_call: -
cdr3_nt: TGTGCCAGCAGCCAGATAGATGGAGATGAGCAGTTCTTC
cdr3_aa: CASSQIDGDEQFF

clone_size: -
j_call: TRBJ1-2
v_call: TRBV15
d_call: -
cdr3_nt: TGTGCCACCAGCAGAGACAGGGGTTATGGCTACACCTTC
cdr3_aa: CATSRDRGYGYTF

clone_size: -
j_call: TRBJ2-2
v_call: TRBV6-5
d_call: TRBD1
cdr3_nt: TGTGCCAGCAGTTACACCGGGACAGACACCGGGGAGCTGTTTTTT
cdr3_aa: CASSYTGTDTGELFF

clone_size: -
j_call: TRBJ1-2
v_call: TRBV27
d_call: TRBD1
cdr3_nt: TGTGCCAGCAGTCTACAGGGGCCCTATGGCTACACCTTC
cdr3_aa: CASSLQGPYGYTF

clone_size: -
j_call: TRBJ1-5
v_call: TRBV2
d_call: -
cdr3_nt: TGTGCCAGCATGGGGGGAGGCGGCAATCAGCCCCAGCATTTT
cdr3_aa: CASMGGGGNQPQHF

clone_size: once
j_call: TRBJ1-1
v_call: TRBV7-8
d_call: TRBD1
cdr3_nt: TGTGCCAGCAGCCAAATTTCGATGGGACAGGGGGCTAACACTGAAGCTTTCTTT
cdr3_aa: CASSQISMGQGANTEAFF

clone_size: -
j_call: TRBJ2-3
v_call: TRBV9
d_call: -
cdr3_nt: TGTGCCAGCAGCGCCTATGACAGGGGAGGGACAGATACGCAGTATTTT
cdr3_aa: CASSAYDRGGTDTQYF

clone_size: -
j_call: TRBJ2-7
v_call: TRBV30
d_call: TRBD2
cdr3_nt: TGTGCCTGGAGCGGTGCTAGCGGGTTGTACGAGCAGTACTTC
cdr3_aa: CAWSGASGLYEQYF

clone_size: -
j_call: TRBJ1-2
v_call: TRBV27
d_call: -
cdr3_nt: TGTGCCAGCAGAGCAGATTATGGCTACACCTTC
cdr3_aa: CASRADYGYTF

clone_size: -
j_call: TRBJ2-2
v_call: TRBV5-1
d_call: -
cdr3_nt: TGCGCCAGCAGCTTGGCAGTGACAGGGAACACCGGGGAGCTGTTTTTT
cdr3_aa: CASSLAVTGNTGELFF

clone_size: -
j_call: TRBJ2-2
v_call: TRBV5-1
d_call: -
cdr3_nt: TGCGCCAGCAGCTTGGGCGGGGTTTCCAACACCGGGGAGCTGTTTTTT
cdr3_aa: CASSLGGVSNTGELFF

clone_size: -
j_call: TRBJ1-4
v_call: TRBV27
d_call: -
cdr3_nt: TGTGCCAGCAGTTTAAGTGTAGTAGATTCGGCAGTAGGGGAACTGTTTTTT
cdr3_aa: CASSLSVVDSAVGELFF

clone_size: -
j_call: TRBJ1-2
v_call: TRBV6-5
d_call: -
cdr3_nt: TGTGCCAGCAGGGCCGTTAGGAAAGGTGGCGGCTACACCTTC
cdr3_aa: CASRAVRKGGGYTF

clone_size: -
j_call: TRBJ2-5
v_call: TRBV5-4
d_call: TRBD1
cdr3_nt: TGTGCCAGCAGCTGGGGGACAGGGCGGTTGGAGACCCAGTACTTC
cdr3_aa: CASSWGTGRLETQYF

clone_size: -
j_call: TRBJ2-7
v_call: TRBV30
d_call: -
cdr3_nt: TGTGCCTGGGAACAGAGCTCCTACGAGCAGTACTTC
cdr3_aa: CAWEQSSYEQYF

clone_size: -
j_call: TRBJ1-2
v_call: TRBV10-3
d_call: -
cdr3_nt: TGTGCCATCAGTGCGAGAGACAGTCAAAGCTATGGCTACACCTTC
cdr3_aa: CAISARDSQSYGYTF

clone_size: -
j_call: TRBJ2-3
v_call: TRBV11-2
d_call: -
cdr3_nt: TGTGCCAGCAGCAGAGGGGAGGCAGATACGCAGTATTTT
cdr3_aa: CASSRGEADTQYF

clone_size: once
j_call: TRBJ2-5
v_call: TRBV27
d_call: TRBD1
cdr3_nt: TGTGCCAGCAGTATGAGAACAGGGGGTCAAGAGACCCAGTACTTC
cdr3_aa: CASSMRTGGQETQYF

clone_size: -
j_call: TRBJ1-2
v_call: TRBV28
d_call: -
cdr3_nt: TGTGCCAGCTGGGGGCAAAACTATGGCTACACCTTC
cdr3_aa: CASWGQNYGYTF

clone_size: -
j_call: TRBJ2-2
v_call: TRBV6-4
d_call: -
cdr3_nt: TGTGCCAGCAGCCGGGAGTCGAACACCGGGGAGCTGTTTTTT
cdr3_aa: CASSRESNTGELFF

clone_size: once
j_call: TRBJ2-7
v_call: TRBV5-1
d_call: -
cdr3_nt: TGCGCCAGCAGCTTGGAGGGGGACTACGAGCAGTACTTC
cdr3_aa: CASSLEGDYEQYF

clone_size: few
j_call: TRBJ2-1
v_call: TRBV4-2
d_call: -
cdr3_nt: TGTGCCAGCAGCCTTGAAACACCGGGACGACCCAGCGGTGAGCAGTTCTTC
cdr3_aa: CASSLETPGRPSGEQFF

clone_size: -
j_call: TRBJ1-3
v_call: TRBV9
d_call: -
cdr3_nt: TGTGCCAGCAGCGAACTGACCGCAGGAAACACCATATATTTT
cdr3_aa: CASSELTAGNTIYF

clone_size: few
j_call: TRBJ1-2
v_call: TRBV7-3
d_call: TRBD1
cdr3_nt: TGTGCCAGCAGCTTAAATGCCGGGACAGGGAGAAATGGCTACACCTTC
cdr3_aa: CASSLNAGTGRNGYTF

clone_size: -
j_call: TRBJ1-4
v_call: TRBV25-1
d_call: -
cdr3_nt: TGTGCCAGCAGTGAATATTTTCCTAATGAAAAACTGTTTTTT
cdr3_aa: CASSEYFPNEKLFF

clone_size: -
j_call: TRBJ2-3
v_call: TRBV9
d_call: -
cdr3_nt: TGTGCCAGCAGCGTAGACTTCGTAGGTGTCGGCACAGATACGCAGTATTTT
cdr3_aa: CASSVDFVGVGTDTQYF

clone_size: -
j_call: TRBJ1-2
v_call: TRBV5-6
d_call: -
cdr3_nt: TGTGCCAGCAGCTCGGGGCGGGGTTTCTATGGCTACACCTTC
cdr3_aa: CASSSGRGFYGYTF

clone_size: -
j_call: TRBJ2-5
v_call: TRBV2
d_call: TRBD1
cdr3_nt: TGTGCCAGCAGGAACAGGGGGCGCCAAGAGACCCAGTACTTC
cdr3_aa: CASRNRGRQETQYF

clone_size: -
j_call: TRBJ2-5
v_call: TRBV9
d_call: -
cdr3_nt: TGTGCCAGCAGCCTAGGGGATATTGCCCAAGAGACCCAGTACTTC
cdr3_aa: CASSLGDIAQETQYF

clone_size: -
j_call: TRBJ2-6
v_call: TRBV19
d_call: -
cdr3_nt: TGTGCCAGTAGTATGGGGACTCCCTCGGCCGGGGCCAACGTCCTGACTTTC
cdr3_aa: CASSMGTPSAGANVLTF

clone_size: -
j_call: TRBJ2-6
v_call: TRBV5-1
d_call: -
cdr3_nt: TGCGCCAGCAGCCCCGGACTTACGATAAGAAGCTCTGGGGCCAACGTCCTGACTTTC
cdr3_aa: CASSPGLTIRSSGANVLTF

clone_size: -
j_call: TRBJ2-4
v_call: TRBV5-4
d_call: -
cdr3_nt: TGTGCCAGCAGCTCTCAGGGGACCAAAAACATTCAGTACTTC
cdr3_aa: CASSSQGTKNIQYF

clone_size: -
j_call: TRBJ2-5
v_call: TRBV7-3
d_call: TRBD1
cdr3_nt: TGTGCCAGCAGCTTAGGTCTACGGACAGGGGCTCGGGAGACCCAGTACTTC
cdr3_aa: CASSLGLRTGARETQYF